This T cell receptor (beta chain) originates from a study of T cells in Graves' hyperthyroidism and ophthalmopathy. Study findings and constraints: Within blood appeared most thyroid clonotypes that had expanded above 0.001.

The trim removed 4 bases at V and 1 base at J, leaving 4 bases unmatched. Germline V gene lookup returns CDR1 SGHTA and CDR2 FQGTGA. This CDR3 is built from 18 residues. Researchers defined stable Graves' hyperthyroidism as no ophthalmopathy progression within 18 months. What was amplified from RNA transcripts were TCR beta CDR3 regions. Initially, a first-round RT-PCR of the TCR CDR3 employed the HTBI primer set. Each CDR3 protein gets one entry after TCRdb re-called the multiplex PCR reads with MiXCR. The sample includes fewer than 400,000 distinct CDR3 sequences, more than 20% of them seen just once. A word on this clonotype: Its target is not known.

This TCR was sampled from a man aged 50-60 years with Graves' hyperthyroidism. The V call is TRBV7-3, the J call TRBJ2-1; 16 bases line up with TRBD2. The sequenced sample consisted of blood. CDR3 nucleotides: TGTGCCAGCAGCTCGAAGGGACTAGCGGGAGGGTCCTACAATGAGCAGTTCTTC. As protein: CASSSKGLAGGSYNEQFF.